This T cell receptor beta chain is from a study of T cells in women clearing cervical HPV infection. Looking at the study overall: Women with histologically confirmed HPV16-related CIN3 or worse, 2 with invasive cancer, served as cases. Case blood was drawn a median about 150 days after lesion detection. With HLA typing for only a few women, HLA confounding remains possible. Study observations and caveats: CIN3+ cases had significantly higher TCR richness than controls; evenness did not differ.

From germline, CDR1 is GTSNPN and CDR2 SVGIG (reference sequence). The V and J ends lost 3 bases and 8 bases, in that order; junction bases with no gene match: 8. CDR3 size: 14 residues. Profiling relied on immunoSEQ multiplex PCR, and the TCRdb table lists in-frame clones only, not all of them. The repertoire table contains 15,000 or so clones. On this clone: What it binds is unknown. The read comes to an end 3 residues before the CDR3 does, leaving the germline J gene to fill in the end.

This sequence was found in a woman aged 18-70 years with a cervical HPV16 infection that either progressed to CIN3+ or cleared (not recorded which). V and J are TRBV30 and TRBJ2-1, with TRBD2 matching over 9 bases. Sample: blood buffy coat. Here the CDR3 reads CAWRPLAGDHEQFF. CDR3 DNA, as far as it was read: TGTGCCTGGAGGCCTTTAGCGGGAGATCATGAG.